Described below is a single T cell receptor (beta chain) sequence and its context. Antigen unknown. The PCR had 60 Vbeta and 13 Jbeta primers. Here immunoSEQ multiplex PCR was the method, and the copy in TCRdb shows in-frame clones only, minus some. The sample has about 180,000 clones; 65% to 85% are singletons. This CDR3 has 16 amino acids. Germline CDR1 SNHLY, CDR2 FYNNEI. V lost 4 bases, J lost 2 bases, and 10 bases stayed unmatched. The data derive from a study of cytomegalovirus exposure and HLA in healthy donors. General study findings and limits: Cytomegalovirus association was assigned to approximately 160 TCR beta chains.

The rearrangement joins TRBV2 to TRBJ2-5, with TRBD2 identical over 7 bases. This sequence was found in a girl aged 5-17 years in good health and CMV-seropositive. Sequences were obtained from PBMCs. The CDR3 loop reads CASSAPGGGRQETQYF. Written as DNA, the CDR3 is TGTGCCAGCAGTGCTCCGGGGGGAGGGCGACAAGAGACCCAGTACTTC.